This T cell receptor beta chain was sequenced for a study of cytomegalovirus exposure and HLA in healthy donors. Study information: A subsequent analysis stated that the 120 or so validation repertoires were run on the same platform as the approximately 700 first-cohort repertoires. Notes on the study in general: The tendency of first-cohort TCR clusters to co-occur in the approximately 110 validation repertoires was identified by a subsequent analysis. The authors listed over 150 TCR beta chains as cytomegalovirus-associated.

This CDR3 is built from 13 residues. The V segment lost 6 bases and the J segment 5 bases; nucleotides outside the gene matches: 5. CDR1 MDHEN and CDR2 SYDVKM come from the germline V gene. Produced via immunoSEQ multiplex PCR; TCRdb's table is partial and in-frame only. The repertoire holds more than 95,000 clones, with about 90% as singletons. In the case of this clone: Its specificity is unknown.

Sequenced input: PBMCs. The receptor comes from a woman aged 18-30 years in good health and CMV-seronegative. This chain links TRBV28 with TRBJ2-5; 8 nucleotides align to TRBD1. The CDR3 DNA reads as TGTGCCAGCAGCAGGGGGCGATGGGAGACCCAGTACTTC. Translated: CASSRGRWETQYF.